This T cell receptor beta chain is from a study of cytomegalovirus exposure and HLA in healthy donors. Germline-derived CDR1 and CDR2 are SGHNT and YYREEE (reference sequence). This CDR3 contains 13 residues. V lost 4 bases and J 5 bases, leaving 10 bases between the germline ends. This PCR relied on a set of 60 Vbeta primers and 13 Jbeta primers. Here immunoSEQ multiplex PCR was the method, and the copy in TCRdb shows in-frame clones only, minus some. The sample records 150,000 to 200,000 clones, 70% to 90% being singletons. The clonotype originates from a man younger than 35 in good health and CMV-seropositive. The chain joins TRBV5-4 to TRBJ2-4; D ambiguous. Sequencing was carried out using PBMCs. The CDR3 nucleotides read TGTGCCAGCAGCCCACAGACCCAAAACATTCAGTACTTC. Translating gives CASSPQTQNIQYF.